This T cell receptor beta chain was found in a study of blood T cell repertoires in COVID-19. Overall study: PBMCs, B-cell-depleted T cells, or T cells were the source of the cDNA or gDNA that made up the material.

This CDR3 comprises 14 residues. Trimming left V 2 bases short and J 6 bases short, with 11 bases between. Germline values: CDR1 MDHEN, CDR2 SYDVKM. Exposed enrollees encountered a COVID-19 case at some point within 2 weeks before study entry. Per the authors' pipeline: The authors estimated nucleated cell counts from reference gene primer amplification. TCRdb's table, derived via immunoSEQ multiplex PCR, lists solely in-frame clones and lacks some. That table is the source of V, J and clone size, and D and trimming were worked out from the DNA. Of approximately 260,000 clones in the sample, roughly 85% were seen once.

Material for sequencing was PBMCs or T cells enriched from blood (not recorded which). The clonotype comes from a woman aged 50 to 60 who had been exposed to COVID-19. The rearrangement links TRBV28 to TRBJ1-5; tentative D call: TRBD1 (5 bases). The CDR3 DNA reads TGTGCCAGCAGTTTACGGGTAACAGGTCAGCCCCAGCATTTT. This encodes CASSLRVTGQPQHF.